One and the same sample provided the 2 T cell receptor beta chains below, sequenced in a study of T-cell memory formation after mild COVID-19. From the 5' RACE reads, TCRdb called clonotypes with MiXCR, one entry per CDR3 protein. The repertoire consists of 250,000 to 350,000 distinct CDR3 sequences, with approximately 15% occurring once and the leading ten covering about a fifth. The sequencing sample was made of PBMCs or a T cell subset sorted from them (not recorded which). These receptors were collected from a man aged 18 to 29 who had mild COVID-19 (a few samples of this study predate the infection). Cell type and time point are not known.

DNA of the CDR3: TGTGCCAGCAGCCGCGGCCGGACTAGCGGGGCTTACAATGAGCAGTTCTTC. Translating gives CASSRGRTSGAYNEQFF. The chain recombines TRBV11-3 with TRBJ2-1; 12 nucleotides line up with TRBD2. Germline V lookup: CDR1 SGHNT, CDR2 YENEEA. With V trimmed by 5 bases and J by 4 bases, 9 bases remained unmatched. The CDR3 extends over 17 amino acids. The entire variable domain, with the rest obtained from reference TRBV11-3 and TRBJ2-1, is as follows: EAGVVQSPRYKIIEKKQPVAFWCNPISGHNTLYWYLQNLGQGPELLIRYENEEAVDDSQLPKDRFSAERLKGVDSTLKIQPAELGDSAVYLCASSRGRTSGAYNEQFFGPGTRLTVL.

This clonotype was seen a handful of times. V and J are TRBV12-3 or TRBV12-4 and TRBJ2-2; possibly TRBD1 or TRBD2 for D (5 bases each). V lost 6 bases and J 6 bases, leaving 11 bases between the germline ends. The CDR3 sequence is 13 residues long. The CDR3 DNA sequence: TGTGCCAGCAGCGTGATGGGGGCCGGGGAGCTGTTTTTT. This sequence encodes CASSVMGAGELFF.